This TCR beta chain appears in the sequencing data of a study of cytomegalovirus exposure and HLA in healthy donors. The CDR3 is 18 amino acids. Losses at the gene ends were 0 bases for V and 8 bases for J; bases not matched to a gene: 15. Germline assignment: CDR1 SGHVS and CDR2 FQNEAQ. Details on this clone: Its matching antigen is unknown.

The study ran its PCR with 60 Vbeta and 13 Jbeta primers. Using immunoSEQ multiplex PCR, the repertoire was profiled, and TCRdb retains in-frame clones only, with some absent. The sample includes 210,000 or so clones, approximately 81% seen only once; the top ten take about 1.2%. Overall study results and limits: The authors reported that TCR beta sequences could predict HLA-A and HLA-B alleles. These predictions were accurate for most subjects in the first cohort. A few of the chains that were CMV-associated were confirmed in vitro to be specific for CMV antigens. An ancestry cluster, one associated with Asian ancestry, reportedly showed fewer N-insertions than the approximately 720-donor mean in a later analysis.

Sequenced sample: PBMCs. The chain employs TRBV7-8 and TRBJ1-4; TRBD1 matches at 7 bases. The sequence derives from a human donor in good health. The CDR3 DNA reads TGTGCCAGCAGCTTAGCCAGGCTACAGACAGGGTGGAAGGAAAAACTGTTTTTT. Translating gives CASSLARLQTGWKEKLFF.